The 20 T cell receptor beta chains given below trace back to one sample, sequenced in a study of T cell changes during pregnancy in multiple sclerosis. Data came from immunoSEQ multiplex PCR; TCRdb stores just in-frame clones and leaves some out. The sample has roughly 60,000 clones, around 90% seen once. The sequencing here drew on peripheral blood, taken before pregnancy. Source of these receptors: a female donor with multiple sclerosis, enrolled in a pregnancy study.

The V gene is TRBV6-5, the J gene TRBJ2-6, with a possible D match to TRBD2 (5 bases). Deletions cut 2 bases from V and 4 bases from J, with 12 bases between. Per germline, CDR1 MNHEY and CDR2 SVGAGI. This CDR3 is 16 amino acids long. The CDR3 DNA sequence: TGTGCCAGCAGTTACCGGCGGGTCCAAGGGGCCAACGTCCTGACTTTC. Translating it yields CASSYRRVQGANVLTF.

The rearrangement joins TRBV9 to TRBJ1-2, with D hard to call. Trimming removed 2 bases at V and 8 bases at J, with 10 bases between. The CDR3 length is 12 residues. Germline V gives CDR1 SGDLS, CDR2 YYNGEE. The CDR3 DNA sequence: TGTGCCAGCAGCGTCAGTGGGGAGGGCTACACCTTC. Translated, it gives CASSVSGEGYTF.

The chain employs TRBV10-3 and TRBJ1-3, with no clear D. The length of the CDR3 is 15 residues. Germline V gene data show CDR1 as ENHRY and CDR2 as SYGVKD. V was clipped by 6 bases and J by 2 bases, with 14 bases between them. Written as DNA, the CDR3 is TGTGCCATCAGCCCCAGAGCGGAGCCTGGAAACACCATATATTTT. This encodes CAISPRAEPGNTIYF.

J is TRBJ2-7 and V is TRBV20-1; D not certain. Germline CDR1 reads DFQATT; CDR2 reads SNEGSKA (reference sequence). The CDR3 covers 11 residues. Trimming pared 7 bases from V and 6 bases from J, leaving 13 bases between. In DNA, the CDR3 is TGCAGTGTCGCGCCTCTCGGCGAGCAGTACTTC. It is translated as CSVAPLGEQYF.

The chain joins TRBV11-2 to TRBJ2-5; D uncertain. The CDR3 extends over 15 amino acids. Trimming pared 1 base from V and 2 bases from J, leaving 11 bases between. The germline CDR1 and CDR2 sequences are SGHAT and FQNNGV. The CDR3 DNA reads as TGTGCCAGCAGCTTAGGTGAACGGAGACAAGAGACCCAGTACTTC. It yields the protein CASSLGERRQETQYF.

This clone was detected a few times. Other DNA sequences of this sample code for an identical CDR3. The gene calls are TRBV6-4 and TRBJ2-3, with D perhaps TRBD2 (7 bases). V dropped 2 bases and J dropped 3 bases, with 9 bases sitting between them. The CDR3 length is 14 residues. Germline-derived CDR1 and CDR2 are MRHNA and SNTAGT. Written as DNA, the CDR3 is TGTGCCAGCAGTGACGGGGGGGCGACAGATACGCAGTATTTT. Its translation: CASSDGGATDTQYF.

CDR3 nucleotide sequence: TGTGCCAGCAGCACCACAGGGGAAGGTGGCTACACCTTC. Protein sequence: CASSTTGEGGYTF. The gene calls are TRBV7-2 and TRBJ1-2; 7 positions agree with TRBD1. V lost 5 bases and J lost 7; bases outside the gene matches: 7. The CDR3 totals 13 residues. Germline V gene sequence: CDR1 SGHTA, CDR2 FQGNSA.

The CDR3 reads CASSLRAGAETQYF. The CDR3, as DNA: TGTGCCAGCAGTTTAAGGGCGGGGGCTGAGACCCAGTACTTC. The chain joins TRBV27 to TRBJ2-5, with D perhaps TRBD2 (7 bases). Trimming stripped 2 bases from V and 5 bases from J, with 12 bases between. The germline V gene has CDR1 MNHEY and CDR2 SMNVEV (reference sequence). This CDR3 has 14 residues.

This clone has just a few counts. CDR3 loop: CASRQGPNTEAFF. CDR3 DNA sequence: TGCGCCAGCAGACAGGGCCCCAACACTGAAGCTTTCTTT. The chain combines TRBV5-1 with TRBJ1-1; D perhaps matches TRBD1 (6 bases). V was cut by 5 bases and J by 2 bases, with 10 bases left in between. Germline CDR1 is SGHRS and CDR2 is YFSETQ. The CDR3 loop spans 13 amino acids.

The CDR3, as DNA: TGTGCCATCAGTGAGTCGGGGACAGGGGTAAGCTATGGCTACACCTTC. This translates into CAISESGTGVSYGYTF. The chain is built from TRBV10-3 and TRBJ1-2; TRBD1 matches at 10 bases. Germline CDR1 reads ENHRY; CDR2 reads SYGVKD. With 0 bases clipped from V and 4 bases from J, the junction kept 5 bases outside the gene matches. This CDR3 contains 16 residues.

V usage is TRBV4-3 and J usage is TRBJ2-2; D is ambiguous. The CDR3 totals 14 residues. Germline V CDR1 and CDR2: LGHNA, YSLEER. Between the trimmed V and J ends, which lost 0 bases and 4 bases, there was a span of 6 bases. The CDR3 loop is CASSQDLRTGELFF. The CDR3 DNA is TGCGCCAGCAGCCAAGATCTCCGCACCGGGGAGCTGTTTTTT.

This clone turned up a few times. This sequence joins TRBV7-9 and TRBJ1-1; no firm D call. With 6 bases removed from V and 0 bases from J, the gap between germline ends came to 11 bases. CDR1 is SEHNR, CDR2 FQNEAQ, per germline (reference sequence). The CDR3 loop spans 14 amino acids. The CDR3 nucleotides are TGTGCCAGCAGACCCCGAGGCATGAACACTGAAGCTTTCTTT. Encoded protein: CASRPRGMNTEAFF.

The gene calls are TRBV4-1 and TRBJ1-2, with D unclear. Per the germline V gene, CDR1 is MGHRA and CDR2 is YSYEKL. The CDR3 is 16 residues long. V was clipped by 0 bases and J by 2 bases, with 13 bases between them. Here the CDR3 reads CASSQDPSGRNYGYTF. CDR3 DNA sequence: TGCGCCAGCAGCCAAGATCCCAGCGGCAGAAACTATGGCTACACCTTC.

This chain links TRBV4-2 with TRBJ1-2; possible D gene TRBD1, 5 bases. Deletions cut 3 bases from V and 6 bases from J, with 11 bases between. The CDR3 consists of 13 residues. Germline-derived CDR1 and CDR2 are LGHNA and YNFKEQ. CDR3 bases: TGTGCCAGCAGCCACGGGGGTTCGGATGGCTACACCTTC. It yields the protein CASSHGGSDGYTF.

This chain uses TRBV19 with TRBJ2-5; 10 bases line up with TRBD1. V lost 6 bases and J lost 5; bases outside the gene matches: 6. Germline values: CDR1 LNHDA, CDR2 SQIVND (reference sequence). CDR3 length: 14 amino acids. The CDR3: CASRRQGAGETQYF. The CDR3 nucleotides read TGTGCCAGTAGGAGACAGGGGGCAGGGGAGACCCAGTACTTC.

The chain employs TRBV5-6 and TRBJ1-5, with D hard to call. The V gene's germline CDR1 is SGHDT and CDR2 YYEEEE. CDR3 length: 16 amino acids. The V gene lost 6 bases and the J gene lost 2 bases, with 18 bases spanning the gap. CDR3 amino acids: CASTTRGWGGNQPQHF. The DNA of the CDR3 is TGTGCCAGCACCACGCGTGGCTGGGGAGGCAATCAGCCCCAGCATTTT.

The CDR3 nucleotides are TGTGCCAGCAGCCCAGACAGGGTTTCGTACGAGCAGTACTTC. Translated, it gives CASSPDRVSYEQYF. This chain connects TRBV7-2 to TRBJ2-7; TRBD1 matches 7 bases. The V segment lost 5 bases and the J segment 4 bases; nucleotides outside the gene matches: 8. The CDR3 has 14 amino acids. Germline V lookup: CDR1 SGHTA, CDR2 FQGNSA.

This clone has only one observation. CDR3 sequence (DNA): TGTGCCATCAGGGGGAGCACTGAAGCTTTCTTT. Its translation: CAIRGSTEAFF. The rearrangement joins TRBV10-3 to TRBJ1-1, with D hard to call. From germline, CDR1 is ENHRY and CDR2 SYGVKD. The V end was cut by 6 bases, the J end by 4 bases, with 6 bases between. This CDR3 is built from 11 residues.

This chain links TRBV4-2 with TRBJ2-4, with D possibly being TRBD2 (5 bases). The CDR3 covers 12 residues. The V end lost 1 base, the J end lost 7 bases, and 5 bases lay between the germline ends. From germline, CDR1 is LGHNA and CDR2 YNFKEQ. CDR3 residues: CASSQGGNIQYF. In DNA form, the CDR3 reads TGTGCCAGCAGCCAAGGAGGGAACATTCAGTACTTC.

The chain carries TRBV5-1 and TRBJ2-1; perhaps TRBD1 as D (5 bases). The CDR3 has 13 residues. The germline gives CDR1 SGHRS, CDR2 YFSETQ. The V end lost 3 bases, the J end lost 7 bases, and 11 bases lay between the germline ends. CDR3 region: CASSSTVRNEQFF. CDR3 nucleotide sequence: TGCGCCAGCAGCTCGACAGTAAGGAATGAGCAGTTCTTC. The whole variable domain, filled in from reference TRBV5-1 and TRBJ2-1, reads KAGVTQTPRYLIKTRGQQVTLSCSPISGHRSVSWYQQTPGQGLQFLFEYFSETQRNKGNFPGRFSGRQFSNSRSEMNVSTLELGDSALYLCASSSTVRNEQFFGPGTRLTVL.